Listed here is a single TCR beta chain. The data derive from a study of blood T cell repertoires in COVID-19. Study background: Whether acute or convalescent, the COVID-19 samples came from the United States, Italy and Spain. Sources were T cells, B-cell-depleted T cells, or PBMCs; the material itself was cDNA or gDNA.

Original methodology: The authors estimated nucleated cell counts from reference gene primer amplification. Data came from immunoSEQ multiplex PCR; TCRdb stores just in-frame clones and leaves some out. Clonal size and the V and J genes are those of that table, whereas D and trimming came from the DNA. Of about 34,000 clones listed, 80% were seen once; the top ten hold about an eighth. Sequenced sample: peripheral blood. This sequence originates from a woman between 65 and 79 years old with acute or convalescent COVID-19.

Here the CDR3 DNA reads TGTGCCAGCTCATCGGGACAGGGGTTCGGTCAGCCCCAGCATTTT. Residues: CASSSGQGFGQPQHF. This sequence joins TRBV18 and TRBJ1-5, with 10 bases fitting TRBD1. The CDR3 has 15 amino acids. Germline V gene sequence: CDR1 KGHSH, CDR2 LQKENI. After removal of 5 bases from V and 6 bases from J, the junction contained 7 bases not matched to a gene.